This T cell receptor (beta chain) was retrieved from a study of cytomegalovirus exposure and HLA in healthy donors. PCR primers comprised 60 Vbeta and 13 Jbeta primers. The method was immunoSEQ multiplex PCR; TCRdb's version includes in-frame clones alone and lacks a portion of them. The sample yields more than 200,000 clones, 60% to 80% seen once. With regard to this clone: The antigen remains unidentified.

Donors likely had unrecorded immune exposures despite being nominally healthy when sampled. The CDR3 totals 14 residues. Trimming shortened V by 0 bases and J by 6 bases, and 12 bases separated the two germline ends. Germline assignment: CDR1 SGDLS and CDR2 YYNGEE. Whole-study results and caveats: A later analysis linked roughly 17,000 TCR beta sequences to HLA alleles at 0.05 false discovery rate. In vitro testing confirmed three CMV-associated chains as specific for CMV antigens. Most TCR beta V segments were productive about 90% or about 30% of the time in an earlier analysis.

The receptor comes from a male donor in good health and CMV-seronegative. Sequencing was performed on PBMCs. This sequence joins TRBV9 and TRBJ1-2; a weak D match, TRBD1 (5 bases). This chain's CDR3 is CASSVGPGSDGYTF. CDR3 DNA sequence: TGTGCCAGCAGCGTAGGTCCAGGGTCCGATGGCTACACCTTC.